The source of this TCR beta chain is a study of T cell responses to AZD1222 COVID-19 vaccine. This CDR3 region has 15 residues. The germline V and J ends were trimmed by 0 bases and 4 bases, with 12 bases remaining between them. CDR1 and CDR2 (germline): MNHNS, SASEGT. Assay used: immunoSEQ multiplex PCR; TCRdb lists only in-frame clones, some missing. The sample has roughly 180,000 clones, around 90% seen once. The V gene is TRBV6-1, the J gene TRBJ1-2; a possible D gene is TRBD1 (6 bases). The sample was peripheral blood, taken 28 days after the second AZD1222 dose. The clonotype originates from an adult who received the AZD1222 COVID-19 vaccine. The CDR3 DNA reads TGTGCCAGCAGTGAAGCGGGGGCCGGTGGCTATGGCTACACCTTC. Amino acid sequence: CASSEAGAGGYGYTF.